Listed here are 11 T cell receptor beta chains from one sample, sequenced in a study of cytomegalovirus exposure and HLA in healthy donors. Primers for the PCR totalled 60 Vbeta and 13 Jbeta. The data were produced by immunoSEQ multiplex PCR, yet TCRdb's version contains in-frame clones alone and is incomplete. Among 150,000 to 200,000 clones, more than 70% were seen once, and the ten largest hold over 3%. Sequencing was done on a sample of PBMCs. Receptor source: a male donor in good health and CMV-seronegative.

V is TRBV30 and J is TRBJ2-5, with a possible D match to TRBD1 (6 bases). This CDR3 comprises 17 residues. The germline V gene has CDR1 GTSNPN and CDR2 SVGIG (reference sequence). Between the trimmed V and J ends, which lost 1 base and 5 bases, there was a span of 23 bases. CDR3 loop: CAWSGPGQGRGWETQYF. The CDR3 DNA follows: TGTGCCTGGAGTGGCCCGGGGCAGGGCAGGGGTTGGGAGACCCAGTACTTC. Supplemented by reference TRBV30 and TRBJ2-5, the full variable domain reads SQTIHQWPATLVQPVGSPLSLECTVEGTSNPNLYWYRQAAGRGLQLLFYSVGIGQISSEVPQNLSASRPQDRQFILSSKKLLLSDSGFYLCAWSGPGQGRGWETQYFGPGTRLLVL.

CDR3 nucleotides: TGTGCCTGGAGGACAGCCTATGGCTACACCTTC. Translating gives CAWRTAYGYTF. V gene TRBV30 combines with J gene TRBJ1-2; a possible D gene is TRBD1 (5 bases). The CDR3 totals 11 residues. The germline V gene has CDR1 GTSNPN and CDR2 SVGIG (reference sequence). Trimming took 3 bases from V and 4 from J, leaving 6 bases between them. Full variable domain (outside the CDR3, taken from reference TRBV30 and TRBJ1-2): SQTIHQWPATLVQPVGSPLSLECTVEGTSNPNLYWYRQAAGRGLQLLFYSVGIGQISSEVPQNLSASRPQDRQFILSSKKLLLSDSGFYLCAWRTAYGYTFGSGTRLTVV.

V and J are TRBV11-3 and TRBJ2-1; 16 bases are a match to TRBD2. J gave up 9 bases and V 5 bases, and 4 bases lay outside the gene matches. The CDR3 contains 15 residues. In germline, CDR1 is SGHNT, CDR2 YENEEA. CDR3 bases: TGTGCCAGCAGCCCGGGACTAGCGGGGGGGCCTGAGCAGTTCTTC. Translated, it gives CASSPGLAGGPEQFF.

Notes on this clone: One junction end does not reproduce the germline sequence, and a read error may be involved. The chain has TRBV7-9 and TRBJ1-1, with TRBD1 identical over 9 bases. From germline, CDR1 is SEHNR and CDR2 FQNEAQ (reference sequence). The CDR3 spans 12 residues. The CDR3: CSSSLATGGAFF. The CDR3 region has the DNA TGTTCCAGCAGCTTAGCCACAGGGGGCGCTTTCTTT.

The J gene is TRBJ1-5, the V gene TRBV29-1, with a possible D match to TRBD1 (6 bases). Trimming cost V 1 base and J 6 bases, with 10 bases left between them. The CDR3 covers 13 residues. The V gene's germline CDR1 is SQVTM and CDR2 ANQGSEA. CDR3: CSVEGGQGQPQHF. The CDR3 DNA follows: TGCAGCGTTGAAGGGGGGCAGGGTCAGCCCCAGCATTTT.

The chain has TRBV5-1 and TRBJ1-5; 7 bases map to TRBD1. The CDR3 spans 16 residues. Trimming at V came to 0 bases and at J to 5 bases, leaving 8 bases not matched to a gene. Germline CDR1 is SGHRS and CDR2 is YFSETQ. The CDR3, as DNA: TGCGCCAGCAGCTTGGATGGCAGGGGGGATCATCAGCCCCAGCATTTT. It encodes CASSLDGRGDHQPQHF.

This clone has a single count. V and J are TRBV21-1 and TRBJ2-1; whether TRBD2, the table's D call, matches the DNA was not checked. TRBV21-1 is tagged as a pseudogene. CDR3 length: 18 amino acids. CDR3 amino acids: CASSKALASGRDYNEQFF. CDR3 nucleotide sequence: TGTGCCAGCAGCAAAGCGCTCGCTAGCGGGAGGGACTACAATGAGCAGTTCTTC.

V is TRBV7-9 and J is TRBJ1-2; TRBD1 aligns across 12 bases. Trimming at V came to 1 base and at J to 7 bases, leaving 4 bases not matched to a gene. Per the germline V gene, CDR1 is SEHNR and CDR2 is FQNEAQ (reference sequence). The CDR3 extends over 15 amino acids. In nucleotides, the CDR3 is TGTGCCAGCAGCTTAGTGGGACAGGGGGCAAGTGGCTACACCTTC. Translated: CASSLVGQGASGYTF.

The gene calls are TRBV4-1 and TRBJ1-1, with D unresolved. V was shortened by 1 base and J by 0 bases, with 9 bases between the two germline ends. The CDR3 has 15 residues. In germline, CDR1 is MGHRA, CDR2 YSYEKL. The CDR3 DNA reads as TGCGCCAGCAGCCAAGGAACAGCCCTGAACACTGAAGCTTTCTTT. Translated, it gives CASSQGTALNTEAFF.

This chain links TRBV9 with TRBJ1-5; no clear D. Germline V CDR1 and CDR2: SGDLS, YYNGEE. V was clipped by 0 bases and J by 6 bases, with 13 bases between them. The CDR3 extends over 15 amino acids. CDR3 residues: CASSVDVGVGQPQHF. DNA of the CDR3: TGTGCCAGCAGCGTAGATGTGGGCGTGGGTCAGCCCCAGCATTTT.

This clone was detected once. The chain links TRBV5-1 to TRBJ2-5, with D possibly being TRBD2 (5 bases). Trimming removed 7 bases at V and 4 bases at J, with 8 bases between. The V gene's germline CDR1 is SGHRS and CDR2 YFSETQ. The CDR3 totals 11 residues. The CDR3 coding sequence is TGCGCCAGCGGAGGCCCAGAGACCCAGTACTTC. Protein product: CASGGPETQYF.